These 14 T cell receptor beta chains were all obtained from the same sample, sequenced in a study of blood T cell repertoires in COVID-19. Using immunoSEQ multiplex PCR, the repertoire was profiled, and TCRdb retains in-frame clones only, with some absent. The profile shows about 84,000 clones, approximately 80% of them singletons. Sequenced material: peripheral blood. The receptors here all came from a man aged 70 or older with acute or convalescent COVID-19.

This rearrangement joins TRBV3-1 (or the pseudogene TRBV3-2) to TRBJ2-3; 11 nucleotides agree with TRBD2. Germline lookup yields CDR1 LGHDT and CDR2 YNNKEL (reference sequence). V lost 0 bases and J lost 2; bases outside the gene matches: 7. CDR3 length: 18 residues. In DNA, the CDR3 is TGTGCCAGCAGCCAAGATGTACTAGCGGGGGACTACACAGATACGCAGTATTTT. It is translated as CASSQDVLAGDYTDTQYF.

This chain uses TRBV24-1 with TRBJ2-5, with 8 bases lining up with TRBD2. Per germline, CDR1 KGHDR and CDR2 SFDVKD. V lost 3 bases to trimming and J lost 0 bases; unmatched junction nucleotides: 5. The CDR3 runs to 16 residues. CDR3 sequence (DNA): TGTGCCACCAGTGATGAGTTAGCGGGGAACCAAGAGACCCAGTACTTC. Encoded protein: CATSDELAGNQETQYF.

CDR3 sequence (DNA): TGCAGCGTTGCGGCAGGTGATTCCTCACCCCTCCACTTT. Its protein is CSVAAGDSSPLHF. The chain employs TRBV29-1 and TRBJ1-6; D is ambiguous. This CDR3 is built from 13 residues. V was trimmed by 4 bases and J by 10 bases, leaving 14 bases between them. Looked up from germline, CDR1 is SQVTM and CDR2 is ANQGSEA.

V is TRBV9 and J is TRBJ1-5; weak D call: TRBD1 (5 bases). Trimming removed 4 bases at V and 5 bases at J, with 22 bases between. The V gene's germline CDR1 is SGDLS and CDR2 YYNGEE. CDR3 length: 17 amino acids. The CDR3 here is CASSTLAARGLDQPQHF. CDR3 nucleotides: TGTGCCAGCAGCACTCTAGCCGCCCGGGGGTTAGATCAGCCCCAGCATTTT.

The rearrangement links TRBV24-1 to TRBJ2-6, with D possibly TRBD1 on 6 matching bases. V was trimmed by 3 bases and J by 0 bases, leaving 20 bases between them. The CDR3 has 20 residues. Germline V gene sequence: CDR1 KGHDR, CDR2 SFDVKD. The CDR3 here is CATSDPRGSGSSSGANVLTF. In DNA, the CDR3 is TGTGCCACCAGTGATCCGAGGGGGTCGGGGTCCTCCTCTGGGGCCAACGTCCTGACTTTC.

The chain couples TRBV5-5 to TRBJ1-6, with 8 bases identical to TRBD1. Germline trimming cut 4 bases from V and 9 bases from J; bases unmatched to any gene: 9. Germline V gene data show CDR1 as SGHKS and CDR2 as YYEKEE (reference sequence). This CDR3 spans 15 amino acids. CDR3 DNA sequence: TGTGCCAGCAGCCCGGCTCAGGGGGCGGGTTCACCCCTCCACTTT. It specifies CASSPAQGAGSPLHF.

The rearrangement joins TRBV5-1 to TRBJ1-3, with D possibly matching TRBD1 (5 bases). Trimming shortened V by 2 bases and J by 4 bases, and 10 bases separated the two germline ends. CDR3 length: 14 residues. From germline, CDR1 is SGHRS and CDR2 YFSETQ. CDR3 sequence: CASSLGRAGNTIYF. The CDR3 DNA reads as TGCGCCAGCAGCTTAGGCAGGGCAGGAAACACCATATATTTT. Combining the CDR3 with reference TRBV5-1 and TRBJ1-3 gives the whole variable domain KAGVTQTPRYLIKTRGQQVTLSCSPISGHRSVSWYQQTPGQGLQFLFEYFSETQRNKGNFPGRFSGRQFSNSRSEMNVSTLELGDSALYLCASSLGRAGNTIYFGEGSWLTVV.

The rearrangement joins TRBV2 to TRBJ2-1; a weak D match, TRBD2 (6 bases). Germline-derived CDR1 and CDR2 are SNHLY and FYNNEI. This CDR3 has 14 residues. The V and J ends lost 6 bases and 4 bases respectively, with 13 bases between them. DNA of the CDR3: TGTGCCAGCAGCACCAGCGGGTTTTACAATGAGCAGTTCTTC. Its protein is CASSTSGFYNEQFF.

The rearrangement links TRBV5-1 to TRBJ1-2; 9 nucleotides align to TRBD1. The trim removed 0 bases at V and 5 bases at J, leaving 5 bases unmatched. The CDR3 length is 15 residues. The germline CDR1 and CDR2 sequences are SGHRS and YFSETQ. CDR3 loop: CASSLEGQGGYGYTF. CDR3 nucleotides: TGCGCCAGCAGCTTGGAGGGACAGGGTGGATATGGCTACACCTTC.

About this clone: One end of the junction fails to match germline, which may point to a read error. The chain has TRBV11-2 and TRBJ2-6; D not resolved. This CDR3 is 12 amino acids long. Germline values: CDR1 SGHAT, CDR2 FQNNGV. The CDR3 reads CASSSWANVLTF. The CDR3 nucleotides read TGTGCCAGCAGCTCTTGGGCCAACGTCCTGACTTTC.

This chain connects TRBV24-1 to TRBJ1-2, with 7 bases that match TRBD1. The V segment lost 3 bases and the J segment 5 bases; nucleotides outside the gene matches: 2. This CDR3 has 13 residues. Germline CDR1 reads KGHDR; CDR2 reads SFDVKD. The CDR3 protein is CATSDGTAYGYTF. Written as DNA, the CDR3 is TGTGCCACCAGTGATGGGACAGCTTATGGCTACACCTTC.

The chain is built from TRBV6-2 or TRBV6-3 and TRBJ1-1; 10 nucleotides match TRBD1. The CDR3 spans 17 residues. The J segment lost 1 base and the V segment lost 6 bases, leaving 11 bases of the junction unmatched. CDR1 is MNHEY and CDR2 is SVGEGT in the germline V gene. The CDR3 DNA reads as TGTGCCAGCAGCCAACGGCCGGGACAGGGGTCGAACACTGAAGCTTTCTTT. This codes for CASSQRPGQGSNTEAFF.

The chain combines TRBV21-1 with TRBJ2-1; TRBD2, the table's D call, was not compared with the DNA. TRBV21-1 is termed a pseudogene. The CDR3 length is 17 residues. Written as DNA, the CDR3 is TGTGCCAGCAGCCTACGGCGGGAGAGGGGAAGGTGGGATGAGCAGTTCTTC. Residues: CASSLRRERGRWDEQFF.

This clone occurred many times. This chain joins TRBV14 and TRBJ1-2; no reliable D call. Per germline, CDR1 SGHDN and CDR2 FVKESK. CDR3 size: 15 residues. The V and J ends lost 0 bases and 8 bases respectively, with 16 bases between them. The CDR3 nucleotides are TGTGCCAGCAGCCAAGACCCTACCGGAGGAGCAGGCTACACCTTC. It encodes CASSQDPTGGAGYTF.